Listed here are 18 T cell receptor beta chains from one sample, sequenced in a study of sequential checkpoint blockade in melanoma. The treatment denotes: randomized to nivolumab then ipilimumab (arm A) or the reverse (arm B). TCRdb's table, derived via immunoSEQ multiplex PCR, lists solely in-frame clones and lacks some. The sample comprises approximately 28,000 clones, approximately 83% of which are singletons, and about a sixth rests with the top ten. The sequencing used CD8+ T cells sorted from blood (inferred from file names), collected from a patient given nivolumab and ipilimumab in sequence. These receptors were collected from a human donor with melanoma.

The V gene is TRBV6-1, the J gene TRBJ2-1, with D perhaps matching TRBD2 (6 bases). The germline V and J ends were trimmed by 1 base and 0 bases, with 10 bases remaining between them. Germline CDR1 and CDR2: MNHNS and SASEGT. CDR3 size: 16 residues. The CDR3 sequence is CASSEGLASSYNEQFF. The CDR3 nucleotides read TGTGCCAGCAGTGAAGGGCTAGCGAGCTCCTACAATGAGCAGTTCTTC.

This chain links TRBV27 with TRBJ2-5; TRBD1 aligns across 8 bases. V lost 8 bases and J lost 4; bases outside the gene matches: 6. In germline, CDR1 is MNHEY, CDR2 SMNVEV (reference sequence). The CDR3 contains 13 residues. The CDR3 DNA reads TGTGCCAGCGGCCAGACAGGGGCAGAGACCCAGTACTTC. Its translation: CASGQTGAETQYF.

Remarks on this clone: This sample includes further DNA sequences coding for the same CDR3. V gene TRBV29-1 combines with J gene TRBJ2-7, with TRBD1 matching over 12 bases. Germline loops: CDR1 SQVTM, CDR2 ANQGSEA. This CDR3 has 14 amino acids. J gave up 6 bases and V 2 bases, and 5 bases lay outside the gene matches. CDR3 region: CSVETGTGGGEQYF. CDR3 sequence (DNA): TGCAGCGTTGAAACCGGGACAGGGGGCGGCGAGCAGTACTTC.

This chain links TRBV5-1 with TRBJ2-1; tentatively, D is TRBD2 (7 bases). The V and J ends lost 6 bases and 7 bases respectively, with 17 bases between them. This CDR3 has 14 residues. Germline V gene lookup returns CDR1 SGHRS and CDR2 YFSETQ. In nucleotides, the CDR3 is TGCGCCAGCATTGGAGGGGGGGCATGGAATGAGCAGTTCTTC. Its translation: CASIGGGAWNEQFF.

This clone has a single count. The rearrangement links TRBV19 to TRBJ2-1; 9 bases map to TRBD1. Germline CDR1 LNHDA, CDR2 SQIVND (reference sequence). CDR3 size: 17 residues. Trimming at V came to 5 bases and at J to 0 bases, leaving 8 bases not matched to a gene. The CDR3 sequence: CASSVGQGTISYNEQFF. The CDR3 region has the DNA TGTGCCAGTAGTGTGGGACAGGGAACCATCTCCTACAATGAGCAGTTCTTC.

J is TRBJ2-1 and V is TRBV4-2; D not resolved. Germline CDR1 LGHNA, CDR2 YNFKEQ. This CDR3 has 16 amino acids. The germline V and J ends were trimmed by 2 bases and 4 bases, with 15 bases remaining between them. The CDR3 loop is CASSQTASSFYNEQFF. CDR3 coding DNA: TGTGCCAGCAGCCAAACTGCATCGTCCTTTTACAATGAGCAGTTCTTC.

The chain couples TRBV4-3 to TRBJ2-7; D might be TRBD1 (5 bases). In germline, CDR1 is LGHNA, CDR2 YSLEER. This CDR3 comprises 17 residues. The V and J ends lost 1 base and 0 bases respectively, with 16 bases between them. The CDR3 DNA sequence: TGCGCCAGCAGCCAAGTCTTAGACAGCTTGAGCTCCTACGAGCAGTACTTC. Translated, it gives CASSQVLDSLSSYEQYF.

The chain joins TRBV27 to TRBJ1-3, with 9 bases identical to TRBD1. The J segment lost 4 bases and the V segment lost 3 bases, leaving 10 bases of the junction unmatched. Per the germline V gene, CDR1 is MNHEY and CDR2 is SMNVEV (reference sequence). The length of the CDR3 is 17 residues. CDR3 protein: CASSLTGGPGTGNTIYF. CDR3 coding DNA: TGTGCCAGCAGTTTGACAGGGGGGCCAGGTACAGGAAACACCATATATTTT.

The chain employs TRBV6-5 and TRBJ2-5; TRBD2 aligns across 11 bases. The CDR3 spans 15 residues. Germline CDR1 is MNHEY and CDR2 is SVGAGI. J lost 4 bases, V lost 6 bases, and 7 bases had no gene match. CDR3 in DNA: TGTGCCAGCAGCCCTAGCGGGGGGAGGGGAGAGACCCAGTACTTC. It yields the protein CASSPSGGRGETQYF.

J is TRBJ1-2 and V is TRBV7-8, with D unresolved. This CDR3 comprises 15 residues. CDR1 is SGHVS, CDR2 FQNEAQ, per germline. V lost 2 bases and J 3 bases, leaving 13 bases between the germline ends. The CDR3 DNA follows: TGTGCCAGCAGCTTATGGAGGGTTCAGCACTATGGCTACACCTTC. This encodes CASSLWRVQHYGYTF.

The genes are TRBV4-3 and TRBJ2-1, with 15 bases fitting TRBD2. The V gene end was trimmed by 3 bases and the J gene end by 6 bases; junction bases not matched to a gene: 3. Germline V gives CDR1 LGHNA, CDR2 YSLEER. This CDR3 has 16 amino acids. CDR3 DNA: TGCGCCAGCAGCCATTCGGGACTAGCGGGAGGCAATGAGCAGTTCTTC. Encoded protein: CASSHSGLAGGNEQFF.

The V gene is TRBV27, the J gene TRBJ1-2, with D perhaps TRBD1 (5 bases). V was cut by 6 bases and J by 1 base, with 9 bases left in between. The CDR3 extends over 13 amino acids. Germline V lookup: CDR1 MNHEY, CDR2 SMNVEV (reference sequence). CDR3 in DNA: TGTGCCAGCAGGATGACAGTTAACTATGGCTACACCTTC. It translates to CASRMTVNYGYTF.

This clone was seen a few times. The chain has TRBV13 and TRBJ2-7, with a tentative D call TRBD2 (6 bases). In germline, CDR1 is PRHDT, CDR2 FYEKMQ (reference sequence). This CDR3 has 14 residues. V was trimmed by 5 bases and J by 6 bases, leaving 17 bases between them. The CDR3 is CASSPPEGIPEQYF. In nucleotides, the CDR3 is TGTGCCAGCAGCCCCCCGGAGGGAATCCCCGAGCAGTACTTC. Using reference TRBV13 and TRBJ2-7 for the parts outside the CDR3, the full variable domain is AAGVIQSPRHLIKEKRETATLKCYPIPRHDTVYWYQQGPGQDPQFLISFYEKMQSDKGSIPDRFSAQQFSDYHSELNMSSLELGDSALYFCASSPPEGIPEQYFGPGTRLTVT.

The V call is TRBV5-4, the J call TRBJ2-7, with 10 bases fitting TRBD2. This CDR3 region has 15 residues. Germline V gene lookup returns CDR1 SGHNT and CDR2 YYREEE (reference sequence). Trimming at V came to 2 bases and at J to 1 base, leaving 3 bases not matched to a gene. The CDR3 loop is CASSFLLAGSYEQYF. The CDR3, as DNA: TGTGCCAGCAGCTTCTTACTAGCGGGATCCTACGAGCAGTACTTC.

The gene calls are TRBV11-1 and TRBJ2-1, with 8 bases aligning to TRBD1. V shed 5 bases, J shed 6 bases, and the junction held 15 bases outside the gene matches. From germline, CDR1 is SGHAT and CDR2 FQDESV (reference sequence). The CDR3 runs to 17 residues. In nucleotides, the CDR3 is TGTGCCAGCAGCCTCTCCCTAGGGACAGGCCCGGCCAATGAGCAGTTCTTC. Protein product: CASSLSLGTGPANEQFF.

CDR3 sequence reads: CASSPGTNNEQFF. The CDR3 bases are TGTGCCAGCAGCCCCGGGACTAACAATGAGCAGTTCTTC. The chain couples TRBV7-8 to TRBJ2-1, with 7 bases identical to TRBD2. In germline, CDR1 is SGHVS, CDR2 FQNEAQ. The trim removed 5 bases at V and 5 bases at J, leaving 3 bases unmatched. This CDR3 is 13 amino acids long.

The rearrangement uses TRBV29-1 and TRBJ1-1; 8 bases align to TRBD1. The CDR3 runs 15 residues. Trimming removed 3 bases from V and 6 bases from J; junction bases left unmatched: 12. CDR1 and CDR2 (germline): SQVTM, ANQGSEA. The CDR3 loop is CSVELTRTGTAEAFF. The CDR3 DNA reads as TGCAGCGTTGAGTTAACGAGGACAGGGACCGCTGAAGCTTTCTTT.

The chain couples TRBV4-1 to TRBJ2-3; 10 bases line up with TRBD1. The CDR3 covers 17 residues. Germline CDR1 is MGHRA and CDR2 is YSYEKL. V shed 0 bases and J 6 bases; nucleotides not matched to a gene: 9. The DNA for the CDR3 is TGCGCCAGCAGCCAAGATCCCGGGACAGGGGTGATGGATACGCAGTATTTT. Translation gives CASSQDPGTGVMDTQYF.